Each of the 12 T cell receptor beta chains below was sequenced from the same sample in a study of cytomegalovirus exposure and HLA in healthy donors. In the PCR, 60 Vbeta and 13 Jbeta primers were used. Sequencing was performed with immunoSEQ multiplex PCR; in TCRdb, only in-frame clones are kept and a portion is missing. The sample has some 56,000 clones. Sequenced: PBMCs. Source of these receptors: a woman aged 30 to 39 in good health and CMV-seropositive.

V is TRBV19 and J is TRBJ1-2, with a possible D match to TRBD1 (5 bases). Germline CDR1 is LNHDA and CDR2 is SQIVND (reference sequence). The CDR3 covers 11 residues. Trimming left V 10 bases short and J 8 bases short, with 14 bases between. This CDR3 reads CATTRGAGYTF. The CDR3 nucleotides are TGTGCCACCACGCGCGGGGCGGGCTACACCTTC.

The CDR3 sequence is CASSSTSGTQETQYF. CDR3 coding DNA: TGCGCCAGCAGCTCGACTAGCGGGACACAAGAGACCCAGTACTTC. The chain combines TRBV5-1 with TRBJ2-5, with 11 bases that match TRBD2. This CDR3 has 15 residues. From germline, CDR1 is SGHRS and CDR2 YFSETQ. V shed 3 bases and J 2 bases; nucleotides not matched to a gene: 3.

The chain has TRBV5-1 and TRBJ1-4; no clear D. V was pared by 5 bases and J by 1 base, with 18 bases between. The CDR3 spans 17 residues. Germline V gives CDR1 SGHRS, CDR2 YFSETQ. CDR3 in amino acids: CASRSRPAWRTNEKLFF. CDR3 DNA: TGCGCCAGCAGAAGTCGGCCAGCGTGGAGAACTAATGAAAAACTGTTTTTT.

The CDR3 coding sequence is TGTGCCATCACTAGCGGGAGGTCCCACAATGAGCAGTTCTTC. Translated: CAITSGRSHNEQFF. The J gene is TRBJ2-1, the V gene TRBV10-3; the match to TRBD2 covers 11 bases. Germline assignment: CDR1 ENHRY and CDR2 SYGVKD. The CDR3 has 14 residues. With V trimmed by 7 bases and J by 5 bases, 4 bases remained unmatched.

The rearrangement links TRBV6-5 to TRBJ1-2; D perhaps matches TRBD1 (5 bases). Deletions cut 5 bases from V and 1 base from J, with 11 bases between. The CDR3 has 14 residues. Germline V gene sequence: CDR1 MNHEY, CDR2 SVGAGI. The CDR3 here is CASSLQGINYGYTF. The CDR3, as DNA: TGTGCCAGCAGTCTTCAGGGTATTAACTATGGCTACACCTTC.

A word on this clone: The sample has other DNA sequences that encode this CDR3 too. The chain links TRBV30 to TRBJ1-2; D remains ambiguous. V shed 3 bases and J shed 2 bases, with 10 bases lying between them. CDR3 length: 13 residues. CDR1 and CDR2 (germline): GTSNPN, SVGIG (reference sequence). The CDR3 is CAWSVSENYGYTF. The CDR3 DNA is TGTGCCTGGAGCGTATCGGAGAACTATGGCTACACCTTC. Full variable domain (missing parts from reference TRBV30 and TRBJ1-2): SQTIHQWPATLVQPVGSPLSLECTVEGTSNPNLYWYRQAAGRGLQLLFYSVGIGQISSEVPQNLSASRPQDRQFILSSKKLLLSDSGFYLCAWSVSENYGYTFGSGTRLTVV.

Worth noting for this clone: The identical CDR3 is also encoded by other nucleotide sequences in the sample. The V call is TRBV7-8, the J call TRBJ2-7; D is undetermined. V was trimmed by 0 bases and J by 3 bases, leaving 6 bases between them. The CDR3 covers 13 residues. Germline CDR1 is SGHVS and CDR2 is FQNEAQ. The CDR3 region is CASSLAFSYEQYF. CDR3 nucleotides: TGTGCCAGCAGCTTAGCGTTCAGCTACGAGCAGTACTTC.

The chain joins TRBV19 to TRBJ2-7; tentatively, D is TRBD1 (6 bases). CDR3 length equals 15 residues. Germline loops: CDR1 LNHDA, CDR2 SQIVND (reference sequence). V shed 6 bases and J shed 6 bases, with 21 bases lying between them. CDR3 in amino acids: CASSLWDLEDSEQYF. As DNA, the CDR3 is TGTGCCAGTAGCCTTTGGGACCTTGAGGACAGCGAGCAGTACTTC.

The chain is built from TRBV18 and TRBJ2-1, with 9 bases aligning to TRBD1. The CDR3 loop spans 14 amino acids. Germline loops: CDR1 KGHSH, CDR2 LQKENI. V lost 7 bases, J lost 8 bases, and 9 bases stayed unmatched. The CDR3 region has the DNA TGTGCCAGCTTAACGGGACAGGGCAGGGATGAGCAGTTCTTC. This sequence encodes CASLTGQGRDEQFF.

Here the CDR3 reads CASSSPRSRGNIQYF. The DNA of the CDR3 is TGTGCCAGCAGCTCCCCTAGGTCCAGAGGAAACATTCAGTACTTC. The V gene is TRBV7-2, the J gene TRBJ2-4; D remains ambiguous. This CDR3 spans 15 amino acids. Trimming removed 4 bases from V and 6 bases from J, with 16 bases in between. Germline CDR1 and CDR2: SGHTA and FQGNSA.

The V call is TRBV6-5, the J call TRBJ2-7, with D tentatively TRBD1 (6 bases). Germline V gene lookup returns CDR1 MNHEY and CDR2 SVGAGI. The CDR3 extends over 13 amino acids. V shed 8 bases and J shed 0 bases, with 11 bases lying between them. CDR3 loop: CASRDTHSYEQYF. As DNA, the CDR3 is TGTGCCAGCCGGGACACCCACTCCTACGAGCAGTACTTC.

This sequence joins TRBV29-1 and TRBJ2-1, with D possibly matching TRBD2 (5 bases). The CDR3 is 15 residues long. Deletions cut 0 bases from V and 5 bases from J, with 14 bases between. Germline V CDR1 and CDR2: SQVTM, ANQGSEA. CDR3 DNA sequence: TGCAGCGTTGAAGATGCGGCTAGCCCGGACAATGAGCAGTTCTTC. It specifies CSVEDAASPDNEQFF.